This TCR beta chain was identified during a study of tumor and adjacent non-tumor tissue in lung cancer. Turning to the study itself: Patients were aged roughly 30 to 76, about 10 men and roughly 5 women, stage I to III.

Between the trimmed V and J ends, which lost 5 bases and 6 bases, there was a span of 17 bases. Germline V gene sequence: CDR1 LNHDA, CDR2 SQIVND (reference sequence). This CDR3 has 15 residues. No cell sorting was done before RNA was extracted from the tissue. This non-tumor lung sample came from over 3 cm beyond the tumor edge. This clonotype was observed a handful of times. The library came from three nested PCR rounds adapted from ARM-PCR protocols. TCRdb processed the multiplex PCR reads anew with MiXCR; each CDR3 protein has one entry. The sample holds tens of thousands of distinct CDR3 sequences, about 55% seen once.

This TCR was recovered from a man aged 70 or older with non-small cell lung cancer. The rearrangement joins TRBV19 to TRBJ2-1, with D tentatively TRBD2 (6 bases). The material sequenced was distant non-tumor lung tissue. The CDR3 DNA follows: TGTGCCAGTAGTCTCATGGTACTGGGGGGCAATGAGCAGTTCTTC. Translation: CASSLMVLGGNEQFF.